This paragraph covers one TCR beta chain sequence. This entry is derived from a study of blood T cell repertoires in COVID-19. The method was immunoSEQ multiplex PCR; TCRdb's version includes in-frame clones alone and lacks a portion of them. The data contain under 200,000 clones, under 80% of them singletons. Sample: peripheral blood. The origin of this receptor is a man between 65 and 85 years old with acute or convalescent COVID-19.

CDR3 nucleotides: TGTGCCAGCAGCACAGGGACACAGGGGGGACAAGAGACCCAGTACTTC. It yields the protein CASSTGTQGGQETQYF. The chain has TRBV9 and TRBJ2-5, with 8 bases matching TRBD1. Looked up from germline, CDR1 is SGDLS and CDR2 is YYNGEE. The CDR3 runs 16 residues. Losses at the gene ends were 4 bases for V and 2 bases for J; bases not matched to a gene: 10. Full variable domain (outside the CDR3, taken from reference TRBV9 and TRBJ2-5): DSGVTQTPKHLITATGQRVTLRCSPRSGDLSVYWYQQSLDQGLQFLIQYYNGEERAKGNILERFSAQQFPDLHSELNLSSLELGDSALYFCASSTGTQGGQETQYFGPGTRLLVL.